The 17 T cell receptor beta chains below were found in one sample sequenced in a study of TIL therapy for anti-PD-1-resistant metastatic lung cancer. Time point meaning: pre-treatment sample, taken before nivolumab and TIL therapy. Pleural nodules or supraclavicular lymph nodes made up most of the excised metastases sampled. This was the immunoSEQ v3 assay. Produced via immunoSEQ multiplex PCR; TCRdb's table is partial and in-frame only. The sample shows some 90,000 clones, about three fifths of them seen only once. This specimen consisted of tumor tissue, obtained at baseline. The receptor source for this set is a person aged 25 to 85 with non-small cell lung cancer.

V is TRBV7-2 and J is TRBJ1-4; tentative D call: TRBD1 (5 bases). The CDR3 runs 15 residues. Looked up from germline, CDR1 is SGHTA and CDR2 is FQGNSA. Trimming shortened V by 6 bases and J by 8 bases, and 19 bases separated the two germline ends. DNA for the CDR3: TGTGCCAGCAGTGAAGGGGCCCTGAATCTGGAAAAACTGTTTTTT. Amino acid sequence: CASSEGALNLEKLFF. Drawing the rest from reference TRBV7-2 and TRBJ1-4, the complete variable domain is GAGVSQSPSNKVTEKGKDVELRCDPISGHTALYWYRQSLGQGLEFLIYFQGNSAPDKSGLPSDRFSAERTGGSVSTLTIQRTQQEDSAVYLCASSEGALNLEKLFFGSGTQLSVL.

This clone occurred a few times. The chain is built from TRBV19 and TRBJ1-6, with a possible D match to TRBD1 (6 bases). Germline assignment: CDR1 LNHDA and CDR2 SQIVND (reference sequence). The CDR3 loop spans 14 amino acids. The germline V and J ends were trimmed by 8 bases and 9 bases, with 17 bases remaining between them. CDR3 sequence: CASRSAGVSSPLHF. Written as DNA, the CDR3 is TGTGCCAGTCGATCCGCAGGGGTATCTTCACCCCTCCACTTT.

The J gene is TRBJ1-2, the V gene TRBV18, with D uncertain. The CDR3 is made up of 15 amino acids. Per the germline V gene, CDR1 is KGHSH and CDR2 is LQKENI. Trimming left V 3 bases short and J 4 bases short, with 15 bases between. The chain's CDR3 is CASSPVLEPSYGYTF. DNA of the CDR3: TGTGCCAGCTCACCGGTATTAGAACCCTCCTATGGCTACACCTTC.

The chain is built from TRBV7-2 and TRBJ1-2; TRBD1 is a possible D gene (5 bases). Trimming took 1 base from V and 7 from J, leaving 10 bases between them. Germline CDR1 is SGHTA and CDR2 is FQGNSA. CDR3 size: 13 residues. The CDR3 loop reads CASSLDRWSGYTF. CDR3 nucleotide sequence: TGTGCCAGCAGCTTAGACAGGTGGAGTGGCTACACCTTC.

CDR3: CASSDPSGSSTQYF. The CDR3 nucleotides read TGCGCCAGCAGTGACCCTAGCGGGAGTAGTACGCAGTATTTT. The V call is TRBV10-1, the J call TRBJ2-3, with TRBD2 matching over 10 bases. The CDR3 length is 14 residues. Trimming took 3 bases from V and 8 from J; bases not matched to a gene: 5. Germline V gene data show CDR1 as WNHNN and CDR2 as SYGVQD (reference sequence).

The CDR3 sequence is CASTPGDIWGYEQYF. In nucleotides, the CDR3 is TGTGCCAGCACCCCCGGGGACATTTGGGGCTACGAGCAGTACTTC. The V gene is TRBV6-2 or TRBV6-3, the J gene TRBJ2-7; possible D gene TRBD1, 6 bases. Germline V gene lookup returns CDR1 MNHEY and CDR2 SVGEGT. The CDR3 is 15 amino acids. Trimming shortened V by 7 bases and J by 3 bases, and 19 bases separated the two germline ends.

J is TRBJ1-2 and V is TRBV16, with TRBD1 identical over 7 bases. The CDR3 contains 15 residues. V lost 8 bases and J lost 4; bases outside the gene matches: 13. Germline V lookup: CDR1 KGHSY, CDR2 FQNENV. The DNA for the CDR3 is TGTGCCAGCGGGATGACTCGGGACAGCTCCTATGGCTACACCTTC. This codes for CASGMTRDSSYGYTF.

The sample holds a few counts of this clone. This chain's CDR3 is CATSDSEGTEAFF. The CDR3 bases are TGTGCCACCAGTGATTCGGAGGGCACTGAAGCTTTCTTT. This sequence joins TRBV24-1 and TRBJ1-1; D is ambiguous. This CDR3 contains 13 residues. Germline CDR1 KGHDR, CDR2 SFDVKD. V lost 2 bases and J lost 4, with 7 bases in between.

This chain uses TRBV7-2 with TRBJ2-1; weak D call: TRBD1 (5 bases). From germline, CDR1 is SGHTA and CDR2 FQGNSA. V lost 5 bases and J 9 bases, leaving 11 bases between the germline ends. This CDR3 has 12 residues. CDR3 bases: TGTGCCAGCAGCCCCCAGGGTCTTGAGCAGTTCTTC. This sequence encodes CASSPQGLEQFF. The full variable domain, with the rest looked up from reference TRBV7-2 and TRBJ2-1, is GAGVSQSPSNKVTEKGKDVELRCDPISGHTALYWYRQSLGQGLEFLIYFQGNSAPDKSGLPSDRFSAERTGGSVSTLTIQRTQQEDSAVYLCASSPQGLEQFFGPGTRLTVL.

In its sample, this clone was seen once. The genes are TRBV6-1 and TRBJ1-2; a weak D match, TRBD1 (5 bases). The CDR3 loop spans 13 amino acids. Germline-derived CDR1 and CDR2 are MNHNS and SASEGT. V was cut by 2 bases and J by 3 bases, with 7 bases left in between. Written as DNA, the CDR3 is TGTGCCAGCAGTGAATTGGGGGACTATGGCTACACCTTC. Translating gives CASSELGDYGYTF.

The rearrangement joins TRBV5-1 to TRBJ2-7; no definite D call. CDR1 is SGHRS and CDR2 is YFSETQ in the germline V gene. V gave up 0 bases and J gave up 4 bases, with 14 bases separating them. The CDR3 is 15 residues long. This CDR3 reads CASSLDPNSRYEQYF. CDR3 coding DNA: TGCGCCAGCAGCTTGGATCCCAATAGCCGGTACGAGCAGTACTTC.

This clone was seen ten or more times. The chain couples TRBV28 to TRBJ2-7; the D gene is possibly TRBD2 (5 bases). Germline assignment: CDR1 MDHEN and CDR2 SYDVKM. The CDR3 has 17 amino acids. V was cut by 5 bases and J by 6 bases, with 26 bases left in between. CDR3 sequence reads: CASSASQARRLPGEQYF. Written as DNA, the CDR3 is TGTGCCAGCAGTGCAAGCCAGGCCAGGCGACTACCGGGCGAGCAGTACTTC.

The chain combines TRBV5-5 with TRBJ1-3; weak D call: TRBD1 (6 bases). Deletions cut 3 bases from V and 4 bases from J, with 17 bases between. The germline V gene has CDR1 SGHKS and CDR2 YYEKEE (reference sequence). This CDR3 has 16 amino acids. CDR3 DNA: TGTGCCAGCAGCTACCGACCGGGGGCAGCGGGAAACACCATATATTTT. It is translated as CASSYRPGAAGNTIYF. The entire variable domain, with the rest obtained from reference TRBV5-5 and TRBJ1-3, is as follows: DAGVTQSPTHLIKTRGQQVTLRCSPISGHKSVSWYQQVLGQGPQFIFQYYEKEERGRGNFPDRFSARQFPNYSSELNVNALLLGDSALYLCASSYRPGAAGNTIYFGEGSWLTVV.

This clone has a handful of counts. The sample holds other DNA sequences that translate to the same CDR3. V and J are TRBV7-9 and TRBJ2-2; 9 bases are a match to TRBD2. The CDR3 consists of 19 residues. J lost 4 bases, V lost 5 bases, and 17 bases had no gene match. Per the germline V gene, CDR1 is SEHNR and CDR2 is FQNEAQ (reference sequence). CDR3 sequence (DNA): TGTGCCAGCAGCGTACGACTCGCGGGAGGGGGGTCAGGCACCGGGGAGCTGTTTTTT. Residues: CASSVRLAGGGSGTGELFF.

The table lists this clone with many counts. The V gene is TRBV6-2 or TRBV6-3, the J gene TRBJ2-1; D is possibly TRBD1 (6 bases). V shed 5 bases and J shed 9 bases, with 14 bases lying between them. CDR3 length equals 13 residues. CDR1 and CDR2 (germline): MNHEY, SVGEGT. This chain's CDR3 is CASSQTGTGEQFF. In DNA, the CDR3 is TGTGCCAGCAGTCAAACAGGGACCGGTGAGCAGTTCTTC.

Here the CDR3 reads CATSRGTSFSGANVLTF. The CDR3 DNA is TGTGCCACCAGCAGAGGGACCTCCTTCTCTGGGGCCAACGTCCTGACTTTC. The chain joins TRBV15 to TRBJ2-6; D remains unclear. CDR3 length: 17 residues. V was pared by 1 base and J by 0 bases, with 10 bases between. The germline CDR1 and CDR2 sequences are LNHNV and YYDKDF (reference sequence).

A few counts support this clone. The chain links TRBV10-2 to TRBJ2-1, with a weak D call TRBD2 (5 bases). CDR1 is WSHSY and CDR2 is SAAADI in the germline V gene. CDR3 size: 15 residues. With 5 bases removed from V and 6 bases from J, the gap between germline ends came to 17 bases. The CDR3 coding sequence is TGCGCCAGCAGTTCCAGCGGCCTCGTGGCCAATGAGCAGTTCTTC. Its protein is CASSSSGLVANEQFF.